This TCR beta chain was found in a study of blood T cell repertoires in COVID-19. Study at large: Italy, Spain and the United States were the sources of the convalescent and acute COVID-19 samples. PBMCs, B-cell-depleted T cells, or T cells were the source of the cDNA or gDNA that made up the material.

In the source study's methods: It was from reference gene primer amplification that nucleated cell counts were estimated. Repertoires were generated with immunoSEQ multiplex PCR, while TCRdb's copy carries only in-frame clones and drops some. V, J and clone size derive from that table, while D and trimming were established from the DNA sequence. The sample comprises about 70,000 clones, approximately 83% of which are singletons, and approximately 12% rests with the top ten. The CDR3 covers 11 residues. After removal of 5 bases from V and 12 bases from J, the junction contained 5 bases not matched to a gene. CDR1 KGHSH and CDR2 LQKENI come from the germline V gene.

The sequence was collected from a human donor in a cohort sampled during active COVID-19. This chain links TRBV18 with TRBJ1-2; TRBD1 aligns across 8 bases. Sample: peripheral blood. CDR3 in amino acids: CASSTDRDNTF. The CDR3 nucleotides are TGTGCCAGCTCAACGGACAGGGACAACACCTTC.